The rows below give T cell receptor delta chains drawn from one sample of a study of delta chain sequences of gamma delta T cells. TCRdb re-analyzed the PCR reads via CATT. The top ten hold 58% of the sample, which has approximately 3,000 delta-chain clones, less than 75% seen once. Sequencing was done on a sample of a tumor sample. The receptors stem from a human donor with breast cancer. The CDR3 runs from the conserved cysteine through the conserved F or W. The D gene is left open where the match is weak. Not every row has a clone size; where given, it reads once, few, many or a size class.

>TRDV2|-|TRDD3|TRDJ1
TGTGCCTGTGACATACTGGGGGACCCCACCGATAAACTCATCTTT
CACDILGDPTDKLIF
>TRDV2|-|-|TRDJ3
TGTGCCTGTGACGCGCAGGGCTTCTGGGACACCCGACGGATGTTTTTC
CACDAQGFWDTRRMFF
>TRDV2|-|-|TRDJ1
TGTGCCTGTGACACCGTGTCAAGGGCGGAGGACCGTCCTTACGTCGATAGAATCATATTT
CACDTVSRAEDRPYVDRIIF
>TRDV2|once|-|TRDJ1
TGTGCCACCTTGTCATGGGCGGCGGCCCGTCCTCACTTCGATAAACTCATCTTT
CATLSWAAARPHFDKLIF
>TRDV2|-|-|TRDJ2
TGTGCCTGTGACCCAGTGGGGGGGAACGCTGATCTACTCTTCTTT
CACDPVGGNADLLFF
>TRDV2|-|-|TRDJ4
TGTGCCGGGGAACTGGTGTCAAGGGAGGGGCAGGGAATTTACACCAGTAAACTGATCTTT
CAGELVSREGQGIYTSKLIF
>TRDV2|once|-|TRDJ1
TGTGCCTATGAATACGTTGACCAGACAAATAAACTCATCTTT
CAYEYVDQTNKLIF
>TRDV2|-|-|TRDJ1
TGTGCCTGTGACACTGTACCAAGGGAGCGGGACCGATCTTACACCGATAAACTCATCTTT
CACDTVPRERDRSYTDKLIF
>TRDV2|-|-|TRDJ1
TGTGCCTGTGTCACCGTCGGAACGTACACCGATAAACTCATCTTT
CACVTVGTYTDKLIF
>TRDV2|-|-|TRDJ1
TGTTCTTTTGACACAGTGTCAAGGGAGGGGTACCGACCTTACTCCGATAAACTCATCTTT
CSFDTVSREGYRPYSDKLIF
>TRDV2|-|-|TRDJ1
TGTGCTCGTGAGAGAGAGGGAAGGGATGGACTTCCAGCGGACACCGATAAACTCATCTTT
CAREREGRDGLPADTDKLIF
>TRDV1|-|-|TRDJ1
TGTGCTCTTGACCAAGGAAGATACGGAGAATACACCGATAAACTCATCTTT
CALDQGRYGEYTDKLIF
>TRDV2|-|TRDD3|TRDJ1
TGTGCTCGTGACAGACTTAGACCGGGGGATACGCATCGGGATAAACTCATCTTT
CARDRLRPGDTHRDKLIF
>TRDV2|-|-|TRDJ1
TGTTCCTGTGTCACCTGGTCAAGGGAGGGGGACCGACCATACATCGATAAACTCATCTTT
CSCVTWSREGDRPYIDKLIF
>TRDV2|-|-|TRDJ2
TGTGCCTGTGACCCACTTGGGCAGGACACTGATAAACTCTTCTTT
CACDPLGQDTDKLFF
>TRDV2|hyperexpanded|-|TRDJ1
TGTGCCTGTGACTCCGTTGACCACACCGATAAACTCATCTTT
CACDSVDHTDKLIF
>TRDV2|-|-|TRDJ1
TGTGCCTGTGACACCGTGGGTTACGACCCAAAACGGGGCGATAAACTCATCTTT
CACDTVGYDPKRGDKLIF
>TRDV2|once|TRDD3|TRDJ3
TGTGCCTGTGACGCCGTACTGGGGCTCTCCCAAGAACGACAGATGTTTTTC
CACDAVLGLSQERQMFF
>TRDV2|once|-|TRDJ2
TGTGCCTTTGACCTCGCGGGGGAGGGGACAGCACAACTCTTCTTT
CAFDLAGEGTAQLFF
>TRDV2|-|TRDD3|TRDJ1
TGTGCCTGTGACGCAATACTGGGGGAATACGACGAACAGCTGATCTTC
CACDAILGEYDEQLIF
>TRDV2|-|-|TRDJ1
TGTGCCTGTGACACCGTGGCAAGTGAGGCGTACCGAGCTTACACCGATAAACTCATCTTT
CACDTVASEAYRAYTDKLIF
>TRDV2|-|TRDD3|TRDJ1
TGTGCCTGTGACACCGTTGGTCTTGGGGGAGATAAACTCATCTTT
CACDTVGLGGDKLIF
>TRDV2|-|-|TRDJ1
TGTTCTTGTTCTACGTCGGGGGACCTTGGTTACATCGATAAACTTATCTTT
CSCSTSGDLGYIDKLIF
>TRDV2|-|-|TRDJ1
TGTGCCTGTGACTTCCGTAAGAGGGGGTACACCGATAAACTCATCTTT
CACDFRKRGYTDKLIF
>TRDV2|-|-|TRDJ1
TGTGCCTGTGAGCCAGTGCGCGAGGACACCGGTCAACTCATCTTT
CACEPVREDTGQLIF
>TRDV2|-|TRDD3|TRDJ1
TGTGCCTGTGACCCTTTAGGGGGATACGCGCATCCGCTCAACTCTGATAAACTCATCTTT
CACDPLGGYAHPLNSDKLIF
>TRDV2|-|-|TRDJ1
TGTGCCTGTGACCTACAGGGTGAGGGCACCGATTTACTCATCTTT
CACDLQGEGTDLLIF
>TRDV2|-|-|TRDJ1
TGTGCCTGTGACACCATCTGGTGGACGACAGGGTACACCGATAAACTCATCTTT
CACDTIWWTTGYTDKLIF
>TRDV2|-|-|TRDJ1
TGTGCCTGTGACACCGTCGGGCGAATAACGGATACCGATAAACTCATCTTT
CACDTVGRITDTDKLIF
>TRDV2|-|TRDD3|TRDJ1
TGTGCCTGTGACACCGTACTGGGGGACACGCGGTCCGACACTGATAAACTCATCTTT
CACDTVLGDTRSDTDKLIF
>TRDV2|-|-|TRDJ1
TGTGCCTGTGACGACATTGCTGGGTCCGGGTCCACCGATAAACTCATCTTT
CACDDIAGSGSTDKLIF
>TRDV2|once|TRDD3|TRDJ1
TGTGCCTGTGACACTATATGCTGGGGGGTACGCGACCGTGCCGATAAACTCATCTTT
CACDTICWGVRDRADKLIF
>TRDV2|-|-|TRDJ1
TGTGCCACTGTGTCAAGGGAGGGGGGCAGACCATACACCGATAAACTCATCTTT
CATVSREGGRPYTDKLIF
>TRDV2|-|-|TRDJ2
TGTGCCTTTGATCTAGTGGGCGTCGCCGATATTCTCTTCTTT
CAFDLVGVADILFF
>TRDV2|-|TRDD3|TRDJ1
TGTGCCTGTGACTCACTACTGGAGGATACGCAGCCGTTTGGTACCGATAAACTCATCTTT
CACDSLLEDTQPFGTDKLIF
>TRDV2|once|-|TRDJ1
TGTGCCTGTGCCGACGTGGGGAAGGACACCGATAAACTCATCTTT
CACADVGKDTDKLIF
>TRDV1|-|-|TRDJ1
TGTTCTCTTGGGTACTGCGATCAACTCCGATACTGTGGAGCTAGCGATAAACTCATCTTT
CSLGYCDQLRYCGASDKLIF
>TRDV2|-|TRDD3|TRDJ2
TGTGCCTGTGACACCGTGCCAAGGGATACGGACCGACCTTACATCGATACACTCTTCTTT
CACDTVPRDTDRPYIDTLFF
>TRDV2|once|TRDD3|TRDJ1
TGTGCCTGTGATCCAGTGGGGGAGGAGAGGAATAAACTCATCTTT
CACDPVGEERNKLIF
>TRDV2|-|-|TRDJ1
TGTGCAGGTGCCACCGTGTCAAGGGATGAGGACCGGGCTTACACCGATAAACTCATCTTT
CAGATVSRDEDRAYTDKLIF
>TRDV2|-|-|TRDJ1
TGTGCCTGTGACCCCCAGTCAAGGGAGGGCGATCGACCTTACTCTGATAAACTCACCTTT
CACDPQSREGDRPYSDKLTF
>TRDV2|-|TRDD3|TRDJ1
TGTGCCTGTGACACTTTACTGGGGGATCCCCCCGATAACCTCATCTTT
CACDTLLGDPPDNLIF
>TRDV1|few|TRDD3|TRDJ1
TGTGCTCTTGGGGAACTCGCCCTACTGGGTATTGCGCTGGGGGATACAGGCAAACTCATCTTT
CALGELALLGIALGDTGKLIF
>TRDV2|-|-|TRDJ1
TGTGCCTGTGACACTGTGCCAAGGGAGACGGAGTGCACTTATACAGACATATTCATCTTT
CACDTVPRETECTYTDIFIF
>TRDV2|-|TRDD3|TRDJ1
TGTGCCTGTGACACAGTAGGTGGGGGACACCTAGATAAACTCATCTTT
CACDTVGGGHLDKLIF
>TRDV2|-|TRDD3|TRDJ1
TGTGCCTGTGACACCGTGGAGAAATCGAGGGGATACACCAATCTACTCATCTTT
CACDTVEKSRGYTNLLIF
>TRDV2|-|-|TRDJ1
TGTGCCTGGGACACTGGTGGAGACCCTCAGACAGAAAAACTCATCTTT
CAWDTGGDPQTEKLIF
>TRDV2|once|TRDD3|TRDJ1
TGTGCCTGTGACACTGCACTGGGGGATCCGTGGGAAACCGAAAAACTCATTTTC
CACDTALGDPWETEKLIF
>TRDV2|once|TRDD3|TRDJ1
TGTGCCTGTGACGCCGTACTGGGGTATACGATGTACACGGATAAACTCATCTTT
CACDAVLGYTMYTDKLIF
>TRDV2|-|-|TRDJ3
TGTGCCTGTGACAAATCTATCTCCTGGGACTCGCGACAGATGATTTTC
CACDKSISWDSRQMIF
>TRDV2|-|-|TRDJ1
TGTGCCTGTGACACTGTGTCAAGTGAGTGGAACTGTCCTTACAACGATAACCTTATCTTT
CACDTVSSEWNCPYNDNLIF
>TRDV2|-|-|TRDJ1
TGTGCTTGTGACGATGGGTCAATGAAGCGGGACCGTCCTAAAATCGATAAACTCATCTTT
CACDDGSMKRDRPKIDKLIF
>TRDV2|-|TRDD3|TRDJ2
TGTGCCTGTGACACCGTGTCAAGGGAGGGGGATTGCTCTTACACCGATAAACTCTTCTTT
CACDTVSREGDCSYTDKLFF
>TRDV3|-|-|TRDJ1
TGCGCCGGATACTCGGGGAGGGATAAACTCATCTTT
CAGYSGRDKLIF
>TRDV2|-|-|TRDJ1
TGTTCTTGTGATACTATAGGGAGAAGAATACCCGACGGGGTCGATAAACTCATCTTT
CSCDTIGRRIPDGVDKLIF